This TCR beta chain was documented in a study of blood T cell repertoires in COVID-19. At the level of the study: Samples came from the United States, Italy and Spain, spanning acute and convalescent COVID-19.

The authors' processing: Estimated nucleated cell counts came from reference gene primer amplification. Measured with immunoSEQ multiplex PCR; TCRdb has only the in-frame clones, and not every one. For V, J and clone size, that table is used; D and trimming come from the DNA. The table records about 140,000 clones, about 91% of them present only once. This CDR3 contains 14 residues. Trimming cost V 1 base and J 8 bases, with 12 bases left between them. CDR1 MGHRA and CDR2 YSYEKL come from the germline V gene. Sequencing used peripheral blood. This TCR was recovered from a human donor in a cohort sampled during active COVID-19. The J gene is TRBJ2-4, the V gene TRBV4-1, with a possible D match to TRBD1 (5 bases). In DNA, the CDR3 is TGCGCCAGCAGCCAAGTCTGGGGCGCGGACATTCAGTACTTC. Its protein is CASSQVWGADIQYF.